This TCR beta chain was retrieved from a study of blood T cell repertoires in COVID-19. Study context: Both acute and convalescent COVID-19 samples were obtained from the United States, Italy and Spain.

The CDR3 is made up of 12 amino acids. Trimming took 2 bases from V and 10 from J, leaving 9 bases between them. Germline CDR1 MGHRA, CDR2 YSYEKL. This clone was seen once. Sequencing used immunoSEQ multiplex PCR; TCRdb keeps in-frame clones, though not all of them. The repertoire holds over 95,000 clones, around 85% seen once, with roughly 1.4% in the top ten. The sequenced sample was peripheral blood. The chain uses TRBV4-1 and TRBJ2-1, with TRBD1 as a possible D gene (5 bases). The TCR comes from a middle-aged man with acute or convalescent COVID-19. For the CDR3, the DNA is TGCGCCAGCAGCCAAAAAACAGGAGAGCAGTTCTTC. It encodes CASSQKTGEQFF.